Each of the 10 T cell receptor beta chains below was sequenced from the same sample in a study of T cells in Graves' hyperthyroidism and ophthalmopathy. The CDR3 regions of TCR beta were amplified from RNA transcripts. With the HTBI primer set, the TCR CDR3 went through a first round of RT-PCR. TCRdb reprocessed the multiplex PCR reads with MiXCR, giving one entry per CDR3 protein. This table has 700,000 to 950,000 distinct CDR3 sequences, about a third appearing once. Sample: blood. The receptor set was obtained from a woman in her forties with Graves' hyperthyroidism.

The rearrangement links TRBV5-1 to TRBJ2-7; the D is unclear. The germline CDR1 and CDR2 sequences are SGHRS and YFSETQ. The ends were cut back, 4 bases at V and 11 bases at J, with 22 bases in the middle. This CDR3 comprises 14 residues. CDR3 coding DNA: TGCGCCAGCAGCCCCGGCCTCAACCCCCAAAATAAGTACTTC. It translates to CASSPGLNPQNKYF.

This clonotype was counted ten times or more. This sequence joins TRBV19 and TRBJ1-5; D remains unclear. The CDR3 is 13 amino acids. The V gene lost 6 bases and the J gene lost 0 bases, with 6 bases spanning the gap. From germline, CDR1 is LNHDA and CDR2 SQIVND (reference sequence). The CDR3 sequence: CASRYDSNQPQHF. Here the CDR3 DNA reads TGTGCCAGTAGGTACGATAGCAATCAGCCCCAGCATTTT. The variable domain in full, completed from reference TRBV19 and TRBJ1-5, reads DGGITQSPKYLFRKEGQNVTLSCEQNLNHDAMYWYRQDPGQGLRLIYYSQIVNDFQKGDIAEGYSVSREKKESFPLTVTSAQKNPTAFYLCASRYDSNQPQHFGDGTRLSIL.

This clonotype was seen many times. The J gene is TRBJ1-2, the V gene TRBV7-3; D ambiguous. The CDR3 totals 13 residues. Trimming took off 1 base at V and 6 bases at J, with 9 bases between the two ends. The germline gives CDR1 SGHTA, CDR2 FQGTGA. The CDR3 is CASSLNLGDGYTF. CDR3 in DNA: TGTGCCAGCAGCTTAAACCTAGGAGATGGCTACACCTTC. Full variable domain (missing parts from reference TRBV7-3 and TRBJ1-2): GAGVSQTPSNKVTEKGKYVELRCDPISGHTALYWYRQSLGQGPEFLIYFQGTGAADDSGLPNDRFFAVRPEGSVSTLKIQRTERGDSAVYLCASSLNLGDGYTFGSGTRLTVV.

The chain links TRBV13 to TRBJ1-6; D is unresolved. The germline V and J ends were trimmed by 5 bases and 1 base, with 15 bases remaining between them. In germline, CDR1 is PRHDT, CDR2 FYEKMQ (reference sequence). The CDR3 is 17 amino acids. This chain's CDR3 is CASSHGPLRSYNSPLHF. CDR3 coding DNA: TGTGCCAGCAGCCACGGACCGCTTAGGTCCTATAATTCACCCCTCCACTTT.

The gene calls are TRBV9 and TRBJ2-5; 8 positions agree with TRBD1. The CDR3 is 15 residues long. The ends lost 3 bases at V and 5 bases at J; junction bases unmatched: 9. CDR1 is SGDLS, CDR2 YYNGEE, per germline. In nucleotides, the CDR3 is TGTGCCAGCAGCGGTGGGCAGGGGGCGTGGGAGACCCAGTACTTC. Translated: CASSGGQGAWETQYF.

This clonotype was counted a few times. The J gene is TRBJ2-2, the V gene TRBV7-7; D might be TRBD2 (5 bases). Germline CDR1 SSHAT, CDR2 FNYEAQ (reference sequence). CDR3 length: 15 amino acids. V lost 6 bases to trimming and J lost 3 bases, with 14 bases between them. This chain's CDR3 is CASSYRRGHTGELFF. As DNA, the CDR3 is TGTGCCAGCAGTTACCGTAGAGGGCACACCGGGGAGCTGTTTTTT.

Comments on this clonotype: This could be a read error, since a much larger clone is one nucleotide away. The rearrangement joins TRBV10-3 to TRBJ2-5, with 7 bases lining up with TRBD2. This CDR3 comprises 14 residues. CDR1 is ENHRY and CDR2 is SYGVKD in the germline V gene. The CDR3 sequence: CAISAPAGQGTQYF. The CDR3, as DNA: TGTGCCATCAGCGCCCCAGCGGGGCAAGGGACCCAGTACTTC.

V and J are TRBV19 and TRBJ1-1; maybe TRBD1 (5 bases). V was cut by 4 bases and J by 4 bases, with 19 bases left in between. This CDR3 spans 16 amino acids. CDR1 is LNHDA, CDR2 SQIVND, per germline (reference sequence). The DNA for the CDR3 is TGTGCCAGTAGTAGCCGCGGGGAGGGACGGGGCACTGAAGCTTTCTTT. It yields the protein CASSSRGEGRGTEAFF.

This clonotype was seen repeatedly, ten times or more. The J gene is TRBJ2-7, the V gene TRBV5-5, with no clear D. This CDR3 is built from 13 residues. The V gene lost 2 bases and the J gene lost 5 bases, with 11 bases spanning the gap. The V gene's germline CDR1 is SGHKS and CDR2 YYEKEE (reference sequence). DNA for the CDR3: TGTGCCAGCAGCTTTAACCGTTGGAACGAGCAGTACTTC. Its protein product is CASSFNRWNEQYF. The full variable domain, in which reference TRBV5-5 and TRBJ2-7 provide the parts outside the CDR3, is DAGVTQSPTHLIKTRGQQVTLRCSPISGHKSVSWYQQVLGQGPQFIFQYYEKEERGRGNFPDRFSARQFPNYSSELNVNALLLGDSALYLCASSFNRWNEQYFGPGTRLTVT.

The V and J genes are TRBV7-2 and TRBJ1-1, with 7 bases matching TRBD1. Germline assignment: CDR1 SGHTA and CDR2 FQGNSA. The length of the CDR3 is 14 residues. V was pared by 5 bases and J by 0 bases, with 3 bases of the junction left unmatched. CDR3 coding DNA: TGTGCCAGCAGCAAGGGACAGCTGAACACTGAAGCTTTCTTT. Protein: CASSKGQLNTEAFF.